The present T cell receptor beta chain was sequenced within a study of siplizumab effects on memory and regulatory T cells. The germline V gene encodes CDR1 SNHLY and CDR2 FYNNEI. The V segment lost 6 bases and the J segment 4 bases; nucleotides outside the gene matches: 6. This CDR3 contains 14 residues. This clone appeared once. Antigen: not known. Study findings and constraints: In controls, about 28% of mappable alloreactive CD4+ clones were Treg-derived on average, versus about 64% with siplizumab.

Assay: immunoSEQ multiplex PCR; the TCRdb copy retains only in-frame clones and omits some. The sample yields 90,000 to 120,000 clones, less than 95% seen once. This TCR came from a human donor in good health. The rearrangement links TRBV2 to TRBJ2-7, with 10 bases identical to TRBD1. The specimen was Tregs sorted from blood. The CDR3 region is CASSNTGQGYEQYF. Here the CDR3 DNA reads TGTGCCAGCAGCAACACGGGACAGGGGTACGAGCAGTACTTC.